The TCR beta chain described here comes from a study of CD8 T cells in Susac syndrome. Random-hexamer reverse transcription was applied to about 0.5 to 1 ug RNA. TCRdb redid the calling of the immunoSEQ multiplex PCR reads with MiXCR, one entry per CDR3 protein. The sample has around 190,000 distinct CDR3 sequences; approximately 94% are singletons. This CDR3 has 17 residues. Germline trimming cut 2 bases from V and 4 bases from J; bases unmatched to any gene: 10. Germline V gene lookup returns CDR1 DFQATT and CDR2 SNEGSKA (reference sequence). The source of this sequence is a human donor with Susac syndrome. Material: CD4+ T cells from PBMCs. The rearrangement links TRBV20-1 to TRBJ2-2; 10 nucleotides match TRBD1. For the CDR3, the DNA is TGCAGTGCTAGACCAGCCTCGACAGGGGGCATCACCGGGGAGCTGTTTTTT. This translates into CSARPASTGGITGELFF.